The subject of this entry is one TCR beta chain. This clonotype has more than one count but fewer than ten. There is no known antigen for this receptor. Within one base of it there is no much larger clone, and no base qualities were kept. The label giving this sample's treatment or condition can be read as: live attenuated yellow fever vaccine strain. Two biological replicates of bulk PBMCs were collected at each blood-draw timepoint. A standard Ficoll-Paque protocol was used to isolate PBMCs from peripheral blood. TriZol was used to extract RNA from bulk PBMCs, CD4 and CD8 fractions, and dextramer-positive and dextramer-negative fractions. From its cysteine to its phenylalanine, the CDR3 spans 15 amino acids. The retained sequence is limited to the CDR3, 45 bases, with the frame set at the first base. V sheds 2 bases and J sheds 2 bases, leaving 13 bases between their ends. For CDR1 and CDR2, the germline V gene lists SGHRS and YFSETQ.

This record belongs to a study of T cells after yellow fever vaccination (dated by TCRdb to about 2019). In the study overall: Libraries from fractions with low cell numbers were prepared with the SMART-Seq v4 Ultra Low Input RNA kit. To follow T-cell clones before and after both primary and booster YFV17D yellow fever vaccination, bulk TCR alpha and beta repertoires underwent longitudinal sequencing. Two healthy male donors made up the cohort, one aged 18 to 29 years and the other aged 30 to 40 years. Blood was collected at multiple timepoints before and after primary and secondary immunization, and bulk PBMC replicates and cell subsets were isolated. Study-wide findings and limitations: Because the study included only a couple of donors, the extent to which the findings can be generalized is limited. Most clones expanded after primary vaccination were re-detected after the booster (approximately 95% of CD4 and about nine tenths of CD8), suggesting broad memory maintenance. A small share of clonotypes occurred in both CD4 and CD8 compartments, likely arising from convergent recombination. Compared with the primary T-cell response, the secondary T-cell response was faster but weaker, reaching its peak on day 5 rather than on day 15. Computational filtering was needed because FACS-sorted repertoires could contain abundant contaminating clonotypes from the bulk population.

Sequencing instrument: Illumina NovaSeq 6000. TCR cDNA was made using 5'RACE template switching, a step that added a universal primer site and unique molecular identifiers. cDNA synthesis was primed from both the TCR alpha and TCR beta constant segments. Library amplification used two PCR steps, and the second PCR step added sample barcodes and sequencing adapters. Libraries were sequenced on Illumina HiSeq 2500 (2x100 bp) or NovaSeq (2x150 bp). The original methods were these. MIGEC handled demultiplexing of reads and collapsing into UMI consensus sequences, while MiXCR performed V(D)J alignment. Using edgeR on replicate PBMC samples, clonotypes were called vaccine-responding if FDR was below 0.01 and the log2 fold change was above 5 up to day 15. CD4 or CD8 identity was assigned to each bulk clonotype according to whether the clonotype was present at higher abundance in the sequenced CD4 repertoire or the sequenced CD8 repertoire. TCRdb reprocessed the public reads (quality trimming at Q25 with fastp, clone calling with MiXCR) and kept in-frame beta chains. Identical CDR3 proteins give one entry, which carries the most common genes and DNA. These V and J calls are TCRdb output, not the study's own analysis. Present in this sample are 200,000 to 300,000 distinct CDR3 sequences, roughly 3.5% of which were seen just once. Under 20% of the sample is held by the ten biggest clonotypes.

The rearrangement joined TRBV5-1 to TRBJ1-1; no confident D gene assignment can be made. Sequencing used PBMCs, obtained 15 days after the yellow fever booster vaccination. This receptor was obtained from a man between 18 and 35 years old who received the YFV17D yellow fever vaccine. The DNA sequence follows: TGCGCCAGCAGCTTTGATCCCGGTTATAACACTGAAGCTTTCTTT. Translated, it gives CASSFDPGYNTEAFF.